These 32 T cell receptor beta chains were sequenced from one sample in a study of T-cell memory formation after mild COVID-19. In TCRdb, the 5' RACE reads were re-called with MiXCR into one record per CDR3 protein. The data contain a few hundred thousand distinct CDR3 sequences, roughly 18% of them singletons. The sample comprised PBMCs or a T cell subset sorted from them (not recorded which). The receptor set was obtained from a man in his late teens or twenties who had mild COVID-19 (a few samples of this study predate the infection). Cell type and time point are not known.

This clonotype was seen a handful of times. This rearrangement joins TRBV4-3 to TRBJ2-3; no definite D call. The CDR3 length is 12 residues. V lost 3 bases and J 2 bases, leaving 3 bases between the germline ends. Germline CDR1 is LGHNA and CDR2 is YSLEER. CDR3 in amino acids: CASSHNTDTQYF. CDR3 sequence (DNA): TGCGCCAGCAGCCATAACACAGATACGCAGTATTTT.

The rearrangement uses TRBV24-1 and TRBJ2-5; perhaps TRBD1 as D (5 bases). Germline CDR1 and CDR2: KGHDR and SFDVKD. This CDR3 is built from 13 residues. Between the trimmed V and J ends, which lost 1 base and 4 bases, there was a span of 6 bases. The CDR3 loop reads CATSDFQGETQYF. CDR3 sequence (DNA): TGTGCCACCAGTGATTTTCAGGGAGAGACCCAGTACTTC.

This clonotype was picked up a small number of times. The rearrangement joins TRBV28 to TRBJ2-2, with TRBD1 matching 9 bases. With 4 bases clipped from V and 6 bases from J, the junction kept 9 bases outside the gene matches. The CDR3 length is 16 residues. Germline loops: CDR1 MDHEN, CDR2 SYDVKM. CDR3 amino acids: CASSSPGTGISGELFF. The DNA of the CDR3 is TGTGCCAGCAGTTCCCCCGGGACAGGGATCTCCGGGGAGCTGTTTTTT.

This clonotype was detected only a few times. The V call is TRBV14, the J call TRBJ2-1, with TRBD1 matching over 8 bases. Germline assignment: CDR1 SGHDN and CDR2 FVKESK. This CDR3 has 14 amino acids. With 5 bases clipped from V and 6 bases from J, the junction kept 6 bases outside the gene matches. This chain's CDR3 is CASSRTGYGNEQFF. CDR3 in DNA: TGTGCCAGCAGCAGGACAGGGTACGGCAATGAGCAGTTCTTC.

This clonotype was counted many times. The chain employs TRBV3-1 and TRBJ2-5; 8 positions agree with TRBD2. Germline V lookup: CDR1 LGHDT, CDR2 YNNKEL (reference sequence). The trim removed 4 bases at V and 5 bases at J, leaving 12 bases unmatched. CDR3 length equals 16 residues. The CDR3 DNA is TGTGCCAGCAGCCTGTTTGGGCGGGGGGCCGGGGAGACCCAGTACTTC. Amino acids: CASSLFGRGAGETQYF.

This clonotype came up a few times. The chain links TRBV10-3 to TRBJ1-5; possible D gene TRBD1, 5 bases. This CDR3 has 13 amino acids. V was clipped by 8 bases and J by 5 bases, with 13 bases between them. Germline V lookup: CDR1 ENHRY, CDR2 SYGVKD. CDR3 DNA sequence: TGTGCCATCTCCCTGGGGGGGGATCAGCCCCAGCATTTT. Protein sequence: CAISLGGDQPQHF.

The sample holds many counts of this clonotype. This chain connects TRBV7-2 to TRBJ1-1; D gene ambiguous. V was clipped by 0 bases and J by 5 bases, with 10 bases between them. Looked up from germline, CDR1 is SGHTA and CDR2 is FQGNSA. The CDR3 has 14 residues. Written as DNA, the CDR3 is TGTGCCAGCAGCTTAGCGGCGGGTAGGACTGAAGCTTTCTTT. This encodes CASSLAAGRTEAFF.

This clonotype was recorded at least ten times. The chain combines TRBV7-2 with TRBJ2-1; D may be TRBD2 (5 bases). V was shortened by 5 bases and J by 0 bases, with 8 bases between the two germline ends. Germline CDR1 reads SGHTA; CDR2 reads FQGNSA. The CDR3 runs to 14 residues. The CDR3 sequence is CASSLTSSYNEQFF. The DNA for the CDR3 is TGTGCCAGCAGCCTCACTAGCTCCTACAATGAGCAGTTCTTC.

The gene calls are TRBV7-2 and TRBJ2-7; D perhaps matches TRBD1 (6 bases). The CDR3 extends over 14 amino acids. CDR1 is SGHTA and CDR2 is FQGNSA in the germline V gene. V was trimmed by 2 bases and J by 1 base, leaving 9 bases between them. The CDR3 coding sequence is TGTGCCAGCAGCTTACAGGGGACGTCCTACGAGCAGTACTTC. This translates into CASSLQGTSYEQYF.

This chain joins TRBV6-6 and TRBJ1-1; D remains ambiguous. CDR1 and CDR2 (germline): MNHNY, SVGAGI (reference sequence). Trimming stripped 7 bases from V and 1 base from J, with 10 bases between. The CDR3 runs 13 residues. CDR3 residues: CASTVQENTEAFF. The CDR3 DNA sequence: TGTGCCAGCACCGTTCAAGAGAACACTGAAGCTTTCTTT.

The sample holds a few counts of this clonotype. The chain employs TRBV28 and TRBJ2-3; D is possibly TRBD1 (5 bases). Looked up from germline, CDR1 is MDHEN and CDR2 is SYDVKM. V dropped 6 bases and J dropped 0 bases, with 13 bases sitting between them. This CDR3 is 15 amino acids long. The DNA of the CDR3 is TGTGCCAGCAGCTTTGGTGGGGCTAGCACAGATACGCAGTATTTT. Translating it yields CASSFGGASTDTQYF.

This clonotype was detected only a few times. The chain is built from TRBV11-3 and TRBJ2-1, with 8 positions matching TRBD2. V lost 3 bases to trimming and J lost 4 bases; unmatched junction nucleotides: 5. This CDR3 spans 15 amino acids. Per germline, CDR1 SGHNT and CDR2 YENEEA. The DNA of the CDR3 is TGTGCCAGCAGCTTCGGGGGGGATACTTACAATGAGCAGTTCTTC. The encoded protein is CASSFGGDTYNEQFF.

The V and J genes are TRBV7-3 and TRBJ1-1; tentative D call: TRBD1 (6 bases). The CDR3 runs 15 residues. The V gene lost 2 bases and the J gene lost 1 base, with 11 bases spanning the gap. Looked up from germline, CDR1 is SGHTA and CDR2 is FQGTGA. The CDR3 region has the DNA TGTGCCAGCAGCTTAGTTCCAGGGGAGAACACTGAAGCTTTCTTT. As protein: CASSLVPGENTEAFF.

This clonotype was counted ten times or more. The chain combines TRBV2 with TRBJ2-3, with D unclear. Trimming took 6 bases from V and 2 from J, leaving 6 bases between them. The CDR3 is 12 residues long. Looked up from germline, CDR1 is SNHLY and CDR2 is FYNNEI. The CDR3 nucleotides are TGTGCCAGCAGGCCCCTCACAGATACGCAGTATTTT. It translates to CASRPLTDTQYF.

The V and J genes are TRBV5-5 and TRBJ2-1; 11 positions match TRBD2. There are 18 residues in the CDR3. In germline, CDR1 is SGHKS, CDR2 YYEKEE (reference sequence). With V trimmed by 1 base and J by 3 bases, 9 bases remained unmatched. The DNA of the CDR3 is TGTGCCAGCAGCTTGATGTTTGTGGGGACTAGCGGCTACAATGAGCAGTTCTTC. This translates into CASSLMFVGTSGYNEQFF.

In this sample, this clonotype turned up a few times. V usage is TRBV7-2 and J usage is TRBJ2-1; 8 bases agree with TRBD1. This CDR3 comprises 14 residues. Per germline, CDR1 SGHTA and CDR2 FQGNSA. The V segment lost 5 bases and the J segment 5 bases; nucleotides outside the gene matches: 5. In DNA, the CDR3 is TGTGCCAGCAGCCCGGGACAGGCTAACAATGAGCAGTTCTTC. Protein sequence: CASSPGQANNEQFF.

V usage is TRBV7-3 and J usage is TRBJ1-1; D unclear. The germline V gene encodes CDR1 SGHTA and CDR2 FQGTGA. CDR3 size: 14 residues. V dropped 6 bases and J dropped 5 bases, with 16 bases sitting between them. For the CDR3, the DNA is TGTGCCAGCAGAAAAGGAGGGTCGGAGACTGAAGCTTTCTTT. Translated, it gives CASRKGGSETEAFF.

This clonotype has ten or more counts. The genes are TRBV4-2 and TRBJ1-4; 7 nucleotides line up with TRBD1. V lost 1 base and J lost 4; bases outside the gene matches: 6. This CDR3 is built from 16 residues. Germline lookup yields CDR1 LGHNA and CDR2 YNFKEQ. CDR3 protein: CASSQGSGTVNEKLFF. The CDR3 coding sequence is TGTGCCAGCAGCCAAGGCTCCGGGACAGTTAATGAAAAACTGTTTTTT.

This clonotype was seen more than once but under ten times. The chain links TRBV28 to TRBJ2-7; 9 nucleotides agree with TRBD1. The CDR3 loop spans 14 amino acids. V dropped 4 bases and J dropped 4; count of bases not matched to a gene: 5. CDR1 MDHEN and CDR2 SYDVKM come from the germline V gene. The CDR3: CASSYRGRRYEQYV. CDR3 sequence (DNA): TGTGCCAGCAGTTACAGGGGGCGAAGGTACGAGCAGTACGTC.

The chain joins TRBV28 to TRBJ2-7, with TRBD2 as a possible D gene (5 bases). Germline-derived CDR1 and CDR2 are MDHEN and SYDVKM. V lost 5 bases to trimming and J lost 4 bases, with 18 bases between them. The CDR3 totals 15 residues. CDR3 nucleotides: TGTGCCAGCAGTCCTCAAGGACTCACCATATACGAGCAGTACGTC. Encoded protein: CASSPQGLTIYEQYV.

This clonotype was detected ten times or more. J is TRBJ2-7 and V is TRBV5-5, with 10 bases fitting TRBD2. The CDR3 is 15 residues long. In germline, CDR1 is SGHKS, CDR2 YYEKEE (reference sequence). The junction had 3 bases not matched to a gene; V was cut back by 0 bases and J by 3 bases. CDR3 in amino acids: CASSLAASGGYEQYF. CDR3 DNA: TGTGCCAGCAGCTTGGCGGCTAGCGGGGGCTACGAGCAGTACTTC.

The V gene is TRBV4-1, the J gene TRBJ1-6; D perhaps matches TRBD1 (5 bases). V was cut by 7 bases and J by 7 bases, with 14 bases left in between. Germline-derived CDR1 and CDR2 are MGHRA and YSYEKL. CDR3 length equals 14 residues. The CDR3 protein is CASIGTESNSPLHF. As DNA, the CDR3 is TGCGCCAGCATCGGGACGGAGTCGAATTCACCCCTCCACTTT.

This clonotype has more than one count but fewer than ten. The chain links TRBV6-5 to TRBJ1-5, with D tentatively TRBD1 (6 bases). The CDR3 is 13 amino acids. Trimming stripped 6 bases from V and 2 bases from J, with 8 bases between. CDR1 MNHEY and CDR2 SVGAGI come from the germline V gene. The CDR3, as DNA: TGTGCCAGCAGACAGGGAGGCAATCAGCCCCAGCATTTT. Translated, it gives CASRQGGNQPQHF.

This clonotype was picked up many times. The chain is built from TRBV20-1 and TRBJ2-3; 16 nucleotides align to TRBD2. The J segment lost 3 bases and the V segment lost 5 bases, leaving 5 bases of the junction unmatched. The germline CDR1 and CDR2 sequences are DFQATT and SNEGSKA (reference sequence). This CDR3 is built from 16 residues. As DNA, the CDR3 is TGCAGTGCTGGGACTAGCGGGGGGGCGGGGACAGATACGCAGTATTTT. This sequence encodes CSAGTSGGAGTDTQYF.

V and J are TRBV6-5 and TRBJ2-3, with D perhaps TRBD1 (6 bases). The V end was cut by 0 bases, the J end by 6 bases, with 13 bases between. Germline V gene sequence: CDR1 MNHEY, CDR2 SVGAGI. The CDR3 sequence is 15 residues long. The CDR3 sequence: CASSYSGGTGDTQYF. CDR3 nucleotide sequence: TGTGCCAGCAGTTACTCGGGCGGCACAGGGGATACGCAGTATTTT.

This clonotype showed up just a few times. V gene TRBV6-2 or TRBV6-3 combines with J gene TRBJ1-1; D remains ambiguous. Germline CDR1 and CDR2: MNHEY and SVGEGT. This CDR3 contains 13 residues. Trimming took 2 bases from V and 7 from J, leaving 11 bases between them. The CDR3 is CASSYLVQSEAFF. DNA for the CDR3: TGTGCCAGCAGTTACCTAGTTCAAAGTGAAGCTTTCTTT.

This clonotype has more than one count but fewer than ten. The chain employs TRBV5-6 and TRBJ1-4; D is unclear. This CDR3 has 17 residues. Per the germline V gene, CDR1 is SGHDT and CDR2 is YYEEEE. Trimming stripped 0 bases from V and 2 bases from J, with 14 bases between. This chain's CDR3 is CASSLEGEMSTNEKLFF. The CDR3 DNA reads TGTGCCAGCAGCTTGGAAGGAGAAATGAGCACTAATGAAAAACTGTTTTTT.

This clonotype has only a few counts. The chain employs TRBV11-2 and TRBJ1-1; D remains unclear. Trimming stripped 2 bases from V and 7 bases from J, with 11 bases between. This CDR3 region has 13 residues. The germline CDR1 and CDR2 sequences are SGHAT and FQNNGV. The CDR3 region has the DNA TGTGCCAGCAGCTTAACACGGTCTGGTGAAGCTTTCTTT. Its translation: CASSLTRSGEAFF.

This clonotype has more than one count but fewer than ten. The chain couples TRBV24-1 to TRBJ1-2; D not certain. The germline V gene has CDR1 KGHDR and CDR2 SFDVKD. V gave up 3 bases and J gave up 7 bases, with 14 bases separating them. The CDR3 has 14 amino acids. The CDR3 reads CATSDHQWTAGYTF. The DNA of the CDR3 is TGTGCCACCAGTGATCACCAATGGACGGCTGGCTACACCTTC.

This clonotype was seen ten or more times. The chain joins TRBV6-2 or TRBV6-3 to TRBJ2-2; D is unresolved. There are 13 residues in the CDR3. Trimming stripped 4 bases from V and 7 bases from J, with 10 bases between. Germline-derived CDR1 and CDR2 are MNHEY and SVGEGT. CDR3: CASSSLFGGELFF. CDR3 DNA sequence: TGTGCCAGCAGTTCCCTCTTCGGCGGGGAGCTGTTTTTT.

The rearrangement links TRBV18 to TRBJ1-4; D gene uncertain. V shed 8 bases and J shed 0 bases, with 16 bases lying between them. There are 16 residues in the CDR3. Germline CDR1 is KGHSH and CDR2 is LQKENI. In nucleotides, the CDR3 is TGTGCCAGCACTCGCGCTCTTCAGGCAACTAATGAAAAACTGTTTTTT. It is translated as CASTRALQATNEKLFF.

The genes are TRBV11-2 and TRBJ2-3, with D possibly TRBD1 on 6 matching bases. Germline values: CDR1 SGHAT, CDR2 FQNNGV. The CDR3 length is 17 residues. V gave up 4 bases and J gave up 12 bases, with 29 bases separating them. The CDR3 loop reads CASSWLDSQPDVVSQYF. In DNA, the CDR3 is TGTGCCAGCAGCTGGTTGGACAGCCAGCCTGATGTCGTTTCCCAGTATTTT. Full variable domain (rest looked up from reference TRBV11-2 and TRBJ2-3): EAGVAQSPRYKIIEKRQSVAFWCNPISGHATLYWYQQILGQGPKLLIQFQNNGVVDDSQLPKDRFSAERLKGVDSTLKIQPAKLEDSAVYLCASSWLDSQPDVVSQYFGPGTRLTVL.